Shown below are 22 T cell receptor beta chains from a single sample sequenced in a study of blood T cell repertoires in COVID-19. This table comes from immunoSEQ multiplex PCR, and its TCRdb copy is limited to in-frame clones, with some not included. The data contain about 160,000 clones, 70% to 80% of them seen just once; the ten biggest clones take up around 8%. The sequencing sample was made of peripheral blood. Receptors originate from a woman in her sixties with COVID-19, enrolled during active disease.

This clone has ten or more counts. The chain employs TRBV11-2 and TRBJ2-1, with no clear D. The CDR3 is 13 amino acids. CDR1 is SGHAT, CDR2 FQNNGV, per germline. Trimming removed 3 bases at V and 5 bases at J, with 8 bases between. Here the CDR3 DNA reads TGTGCCAGCAGCTTGTCCCTTAACAATGAGCAGTTCTTC. Its protein product is CASSLSLNNEQFF.

The rearrangement links TRBV7-2 to TRBJ1-2; possibly TRBD1 for D (5 bases). V was shortened by 5 bases and J by 4 bases, with 17 bases between the two germline ends. The CDR3 is made up of 15 amino acids. CDR1 is SGHTA and CDR2 is FQGNSA in the germline V gene. The CDR3 sequence: CASSPTRGLIYGYTF. CDR3 in DNA: TGTGCCAGCAGCCCCACTCGGGGGTTGATCTATGGCTACACCTTC.

The chain has TRBV27 and TRBJ2-6, with D maybe TRBD1 (5 bases). The CDR3 contains 14 residues. Germline CDR1 and CDR2: MNHEY and SMNVEV (reference sequence). Trimming shortened V by 7 bases and J by 3 bases, and 10 bases separated the two germline ends. The CDR3 here is CASTTRGGANVLTF. CDR3 coding DNA: TGTGCCAGCACCACAAGGGGTGGGGCCAACGTCCTGACTTTC.

The chain carries TRBV2 and TRBJ1-3, with 7 bases matching TRBD1. Per germline, CDR1 SNHLY and CDR2 FYNNEI. Trimming at V came to 6 bases and at J to 3 bases, leaving 8 bases not matched to a gene. This CDR3 is 15 amino acids long. The CDR3 sequence: CASSETGVVGNTIYF. For the CDR3, the DNA is TGTGCCAGCAGCGAAACAGGGGTAGTTGGAAACACCATATATTTT.

The DNA of the CDR3 is TGTGCCAGCAGCTTAGGGGGCCTGGGTAATTCACCCCTCCACTTT. Translation gives CASSLGGLGNSPLHF. The chain combines TRBV7-6 with TRBJ1-6, with a possible D match to TRBD1 (5 bases). The length of the CDR3 is 15 residues. The germline V gene encodes CDR1 SGHVS and CDR2 FNYEAQ. Trimming left V 1 base short and J 6 bases short, with 10 bases between.

The chain employs TRBV4-2 and TRBJ2-1, with 15 positions matching TRBD2. There are 18 residues in the CDR3. V lost 4 bases and J lost 4; bases outside the gene matches: 8. Germline V gives CDR1 LGHNA, CDR2 YNFKEQ. The CDR3 coding sequence is TGTGCCAGCAGCCCTGGGACTAGCGGGGGGAGGGATTACAATGAGCAGTTCTTC. Protein: CASSPGTSGGRDYNEQFF.

This rearrangement joins TRBV7-2 to TRBJ2-3; TRBD2 matches 9 bases. The V gene's germline CDR1 is SGHTA and CDR2 FQGNSA. J was trimmed by 5 bases and V by 2 bases; bases with no gene match: 5. The length of the CDR3 is 15 residues. The CDR3 region is CASSLNAGGIDTQYF. CDR3 sequence (DNA): TGTGCCAGCAGCTTAAACGCGGGGGGGATAGATACGCAGTATTTT.

This rearrangement joins TRBV19 to TRBJ2-3; weak D call: TRBD2 (5 bases). CDR1 and CDR2 (germline): LNHDA, SQIVND (reference sequence). V lost 3 bases and J lost 5, with 6 bases in between. CDR3 length: 12 amino acids. The CDR3 DNA follows: TGTGCCAGTAGTATCGGGATAGATACGCAGTATTTT. This sequence encodes CASSIGIDTQYF.

This clone was recorded only once. V usage is TRBV6-1 and J usage is TRBJ2-6; D is perhaps TRBD1 (5 bases). Germline V gives CDR1 MNHNS, CDR2 SASEGT. The V end lost 1 base, the J end lost 5 bases, and 9 bases lay between the germline ends. This CDR3 is built from 15 residues. This CDR3 is CASSEEGRRANVLTF. CDR3 sequence (DNA): TGTGCCAGCAGTGAAGAGGGGCGGCGGGCCAACGTCCTGACTTTC.

This sequence joins TRBV5-1 and TRBJ1-2; 9 bases map to TRBD1. CDR1 and CDR2 (germline): SGHRS, YFSETQ. Trimming took 6 bases from V and 5 from J; bases not matched to a gene: 11. There are 15 residues in the CDR3. This chain's CDR3 is CASTLTPDRGYGYTF. CDR3 DNA sequence: TGCGCCAGCACCCTTACTCCGGACAGGGGTTATGGCTACACCTTC.

This rearrangement joins TRBV3-1 (or the pseudogene TRBV3-2) to TRBJ2-1; 7 nucleotides agree with TRBD2. CDR3 length: 15 residues. Germline assignment: CDR1 LGHDT and CDR2 YNNKEL (reference sequence). Trimming at V came to 5 bases and at J to 7 bases, leaving 11 bases not matched to a gene. The CDR3 region has the DNA TGTGCCAGCAGCTCCTGGACTAGAGTAGGGAATGAGCAGTTCTTC. Translating gives CASSSWTRVGNEQFF.

The chain links TRBV19 to TRBJ1-5, with D perhaps matching TRBD1 (6 bases). Germline CDR1 is LNHDA and CDR2 is SQIVND (reference sequence). The CDR3 runs 15 residues. V was clipped by 6 bases and J by 1 base, with 13 bases between them. CDR3 nucleotide sequence: TGTGCCAGTAGATTACAGGGTGGGAGCAATCAGCCCCAGCATTTT. Amino acid sequence: CASRLQGGSNQPQHF. The whole variable domain, filled in from reference TRBV19 and TRBJ1-5, reads DGGITQSPKYLFRKEGQNVTLSCEQNLNHDAMYWYRQDPGQGLRLIYYSQIVNDFQKGDIAEGYSVSREKKESFPLTVTSAQKNPTAFYLCASRLQGGSNQPQHFGDGTRLSIL.

The chain employs TRBV5-4 and TRBJ2-3; 9 bases line up with TRBD1. The V gene's germline CDR1 is SGHNT and CDR2 YYREEE (reference sequence). V trimming: 4 bases; J trimming: 5 bases; junction bases outside the gene matches: 8. This CDR3 is built from 15 residues. Written as DNA, the CDR3 is TGTGCCAGCAGCCGCGACAGGGGGGGTGGAGATACGCAGTATTTT. Its protein is CASSRDRGGGDTQYF.

This chain joins TRBV29-1 and TRBJ2-1, with TRBD2 identical over 8 bases. Germline V lookup: CDR1 SQVTM, CDR2 ANQGSEA. The CDR3 is 15 amino acids. Trimming took 4 bases from V and 5 from J; bases not matched to a gene: 10. The CDR3 nucleotides read TGCAGCGTTGTTGAACAGCGGGGGCCGGACAATGAGCAGTTCTTC. As protein: CSVVEQRGPDNEQFF.

The chain carries TRBV27 and TRBJ2-7; D gene unclear. Germline values: CDR1 MNHEY, CDR2 SMNVEV (reference sequence). This CDR3 has 15 amino acids. The ends were cut back, 1 base at V and 0 bases at J, with 10 bases in the middle. The CDR3 reads CASSLYAISSYEQYF. The CDR3 nucleotides are TGTGCCAGCAGTTTATACGCGATAAGCTCCTACGAGCAGTACTTC.

The chain employs TRBV28 and TRBJ2-7, with D hard to call. The CDR3 is made up of 13 amino acids. From germline, CDR1 is MDHEN and CDR2 SYDVKM. V was trimmed by 5 bases and J by 5 bases, leaving 13 bases between them. Here the CDR3 reads CASSQTVVHEQYF. Here the CDR3 DNA reads TGTGCCAGCAGTCAAACTGTGGTACACGAGCAGTACTTC.

Ten or more counts support this clone. The chain carries TRBV14 and TRBJ2-1; TRBD2 matches 10 bases. Germline values: CDR1 SGHDN, CDR2 FVKESK. This CDR3 comprises 15 residues. J lost 10 bases, V lost 3 bases, and 9 bases had no gene match. The CDR3 is CASSQGLAGVWEQFF. CDR3 in DNA: TGTGCCAGCAGCCAGGGCCTAGCGGGAGTTTGGGAGCAGTTCTTC.

This clone has only one observation. This chain uses TRBV24-1 with TRBJ1-2; the match to TRBD1 covers 8 bases. This CDR3 is built from 16 residues. After removal of 9 bases from V and 3 bases from J, the junction contained 14 bases not matched to a gene. Per the germline V gene, CDR1 is KGHDR and CDR2 is SFDVKD. The CDR3 loop is CATFFDIGQGHYGYTF. The CDR3 bases are TGTGCCACCTTTTTCGATATTGGACAGGGACACTATGGCTACACCTTC.

The chain uses TRBV11-2 and TRBJ2-3, with TRBD2 matching over 16 bases. Germline V gives CDR1 SGHAT, CDR2 FQNNGV. V was clipped by 5 bases and J by 5 bases; unmatched bases: 10. The CDR3 contains 18 residues. Written as DNA, the CDR3 is TGTGCCAGCAGCCCCCCGGGACTAGCGGGGGGGGATGGAGATACGCAGTATTTT. This encodes CASSPPGLAGGDGDTQYF.

This clone turned up a few times. The chain couples TRBV5-1 to TRBJ1-2; a possible D gene is TRBD1 (6 bases). Germline-derived CDR1 and CDR2 are SGHRS and YFSETQ. This CDR3 is 14 amino acids long. V was trimmed by 4 bases and J by 4 bases, leaving 14 bases between them. CDR3 region: CASSPEQGLYGYTF. DNA for the CDR3: TGCGCCAGCAGCCCGGAACAGGGTCTCTATGGCTACACCTTC.

The genes are TRBV28 and TRBJ1-5; tentatively, D is TRBD1 (6 bases). The V gene's germline CDR1 is MDHEN and CDR2 SYDVKM. This CDR3 spans 22 amino acids. The V end was cut by 5 bases, the J end by 0 bases, with 32 bases between. CDR3 residues: CASSLRGGVLKKQIHSNQPQHF. CDR3 coding DNA: TGTGCCAGCAGTCTTAGGGGGGGGGTACTAAAGAAACAGATTCATAGCAATCAGCCCCAGCATTTT.

This clone was found once. This sequence joins TRBV25-1 and TRBJ2-7, with TRBD1 as a possible D gene (7 bases). The V gene's germline CDR1 is MGHDK and CDR2 SYGVNS. Trimming pared 10 bases from V and 1 base from J, leaving 17 bases between. The CDR3 length is 14 residues. In nucleotides, the CDR3 is TGTGCCACCAACAGACAGGGAGGTTCCTACGAGCAGTACTTC. Residues: CATNRQGGSYEQYF.